This T cell receptor (beta chain) stems from a study of blood T cell repertoires in COVID-19. The CDR3 contains 15 residues. Germline-derived CDR1 and CDR2 are MNHEY and SMNVEV (reference sequence). V shed 2 bases and J shed 5 bases, with 15 bases lying between them. TCRdb keeps only in-frame clones here, not all; method: immunoSEQ multiplex PCR. The data show 65,000 to 85,000 clones, with around 90% seen just once and around 7% held by the top ten. The sequence was obtained from a human donor in a cohort sampled during active COVID-19. The chain recombines TRBV27 with TRBJ1-1; tentatively, D is TRBD1 (6 bases). Material: peripheral blood. The CDR3 DNA is TGTGCCAGCAGTTTAACTTTAGGGGGGGAGACTGAAGCTTTCTTT. Translating it yields CASSLTLGGETEAFF.